This T cell receptor (beta chain) was observed in a study of T-cell reconstitution after alpha-beta-depleted transplantation in children. This clonotype has a count of ten or more. Its cognate antigen is unknown. The study's findings and limits: Roughly two months post-transplant, alpha-beta T cells reportedly originated from several hundred graft clones that had expanded. The study traced high day-60 TCRbeta diversity in some patients to surviving recipient T cells and thymic progenitors. Diversity and T-cell counts at one year after transplant derived mostly from new T cells.

The library targeted TCRbeta and was prepared with unique molecular identifiers. TCRdb processed the PCR reads anew with MiXCR; each CDR3 protein has one entry. This table holds tens of thousands of distinct CDR3 sequences, roughly 52% found once. This CDR3 has 13 residues. V shed 6 bases and J shed 5 bases, with 10 bases lying between them. Germline V gene data show CDR1 as MNHEY and CDR2 as SVGEGT. The J gene is TRBJ2-2, the V gene TRBV6-2 or TRBV6-3, with a tentative D call TRBD1 (5 bases). The sequencing here drew on peripheral blood, taken before TCRalphabeta/CD19-depleted stem cell transplant. This TCR came from a boy less than two years old with SCID, due to receive a stem cell transplant. CDR3 coding DNA: TGTGCCAGCAGCCAACAGGAAACCGGGGAGCTGTTTTTT. It specifies CASSQQETGELFF.